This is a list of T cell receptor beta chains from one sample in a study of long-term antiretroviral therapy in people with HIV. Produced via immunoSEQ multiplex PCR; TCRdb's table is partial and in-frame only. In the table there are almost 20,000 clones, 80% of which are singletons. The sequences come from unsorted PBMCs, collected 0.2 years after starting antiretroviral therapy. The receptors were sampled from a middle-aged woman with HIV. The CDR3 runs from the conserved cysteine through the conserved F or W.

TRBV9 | CASSVEGTGRGYTF
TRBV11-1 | CASSFAFQETQYF
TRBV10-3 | CAISENGLAGGLAGELFF
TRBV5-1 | CASGREPGNQPQHF
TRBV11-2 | CASSLVSREGIYEQYF
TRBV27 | CASSLFTPGGFQPQHF
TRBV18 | CASSPARGDGYTF
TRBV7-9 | CASSFTEAFF
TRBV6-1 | CASSVRGGSVNYGYTF
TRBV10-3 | CAISGGRETQYF
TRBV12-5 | CASGLVRTGGLETQYF
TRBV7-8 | CASSYSIYRDRGLYEQYF
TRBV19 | CASSASPYEQYF
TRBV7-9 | CASSFTGTGTSYEQYF
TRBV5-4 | CASSLDRVSHEQYF
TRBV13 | CASSSRAITDTQYF
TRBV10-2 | CASSPDRGGNGYTF
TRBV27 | CASSLFAGVGRGNQPQHF
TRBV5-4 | CASSLESASQETQYF
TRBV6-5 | CASSPQSSYNEQFF
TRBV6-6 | CASSYRGLETQYF
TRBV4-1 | CASSHTGTLNTEAFF
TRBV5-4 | CARGTSGGGLEETQYF
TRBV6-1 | CASTLGGTYGYTF
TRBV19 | CASSGGQGFPTEAFF
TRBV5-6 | CASSFRGRHTEAFF
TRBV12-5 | CASGSGRAGTEQFF
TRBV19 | CATEYSEGTEAFF
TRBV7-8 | CASRFGQGGQETQYF
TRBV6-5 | CASSYGAGEYEQYF
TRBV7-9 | CASSAVHNEQFF
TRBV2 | CASSEHLRGHEQYF